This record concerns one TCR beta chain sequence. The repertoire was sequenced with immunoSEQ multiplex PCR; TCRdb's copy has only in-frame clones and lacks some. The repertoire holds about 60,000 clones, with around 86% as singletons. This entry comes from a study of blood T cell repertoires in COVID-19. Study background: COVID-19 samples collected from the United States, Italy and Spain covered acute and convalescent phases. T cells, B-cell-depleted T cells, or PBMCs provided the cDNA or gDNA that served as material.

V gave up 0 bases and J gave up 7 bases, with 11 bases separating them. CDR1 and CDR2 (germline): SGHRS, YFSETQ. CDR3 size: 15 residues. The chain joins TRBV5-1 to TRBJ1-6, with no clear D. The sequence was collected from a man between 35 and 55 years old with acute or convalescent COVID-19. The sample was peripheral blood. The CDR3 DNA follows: TGCGCCAGCAGCTTGGGAGGGCTAGGGAATTCACCCCTCCACTTT. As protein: CASSLGGLGNSPLHF.